Presented here are 32 T cell receptor beta chains from one specimen sequenced in a study of human T cells and chemical hapten exposure. TCRdb processed the RACE reads anew with MiXCR; each CDR3 protein has one entry. The data contain about 90,000 distinct CDR3 sequences, approximately 11% of them singletons. Time point described: patch test 3, about 24 weeks after DPC sensitization. Noted treatment: therapeutic diphenylcyclopropenone sensitization with weekly scalp DPC. The sample here was whole blood, taken in connection with sensitization to the hapten diphenylcyclopropenone (DPC). The receptors here all came from a woman aged 30 to 39 with alopecia areata. Some clones in this sample may be carry-over from other donors' samples.

The sample holds a few counts of this clonotype. The chain is built from TRBV19 and TRBJ2-2; 7 bases agree with TRBD1. This CDR3 has 15 residues. V trimming: 6 bases; J trimming: 1 base; junction bases outside the gene matches: 5. Germline V gene data show CDR1 as LNHDA and CDR2 as SQIVND (reference sequence). Written as DNA, the CDR3 is TGTGCCAGTAGCACCGGGACAGAGAACACCGGGGAGCTGTTTTTT. Translation: CASSTGTENTGELFF.

V usage is TRBV28 and J usage is TRBJ2-3; D is uncertain. Trimming stripped 2 bases from V and 4 bases from J, with 7 bases between. Germline V gives CDR1 MDHEN, CDR2 SYDVKM. The CDR3 is 13 residues long. CDR3 loop: CASSLTEADTQYF. The CDR3 DNA reads as TGTGCCAGCAGTTTAACCGAAGCAGATACGCAGTATTTT.

The chain couples TRBV7-9 to TRBJ1-2; TRBD1 might be the D (6 bases). The length of the CDR3 is 15 residues. CDR1 is SEHNR and CDR2 is FQNEAQ in the germline V gene (reference sequence). The V end lost 3 bases, the J end lost 2 bases, and 13 bases lay between the germline ends. The CDR3: CASSFNTGGNYGYTF. The CDR3 nucleotides are TGTGCCAGCAGCTTTAACACGGGGGGCAACTATGGCTACACCTTC.

This clonotype showed up many times. The J gene is TRBJ1-1, the V gene TRBV7-9; perhaps TRBD1 as D (5 bases). The CDR3 extends over 16 amino acids. V dropped 1 base and J dropped 4 bases, with 16 bases sitting between them. Germline CDR1 and CDR2: SEHNR and FQNEAQ (reference sequence). CDR3 amino acids: CASSLEPAGQFTEAFF. CDR3 nucleotides: TGTGCCAGCAGCTTAGAGCCGGCAGGGCAGTTCACTGAAGCTTTCTTT.

This clonotype appeared many times. The chain links TRBV27 to TRBJ1-5, with 12 bases that match TRBD1. The germline V gene has CDR1 MNHEY and CDR2 SMNVEV (reference sequence). This CDR3 contains 16 residues. V shed 9 bases, J shed 2 bases, and the junction held 8 bases outside the gene matches. CDR3 DNA sequence: TGTGCCAGTGGGGGACAGGGGGCTGTCGGCAATCAGCCCCAGCATTTT. Translating it yields CASGGQGAVGNQPQHF.

The sample holds a few counts of this clonotype. This chain joins TRBV3-1 and TRBJ2-2; D not certain. Looked up from germline, CDR1 is LGHDT and CDR2 is YNNKEL (reference sequence). This CDR3 has 14 residues. V was clipped by 5 bases and J by 3 bases, with 10 bases between them. The CDR3 region is CASSSRRDTGELFF. CDR3 in DNA: TGTGCCAGCAGCTCCCGGCGAGACACCGGGGAGCTGTTTTTT.

This clonotype is judged medium-sized. The J gene is TRBJ2-5, the V gene TRBV4-1; 16 nucleotides match TRBD2. After removal of 3 bases from V and 2 bases from J, the junction contained 0 bases not matched to a gene. CDR3 size: 16 residues. Germline V gives CDR1 MGHRA, CDR2 YSYEKL. CDR3 region: CASSQGLAGGQETQYF. As DNA, the CDR3 is TGCGCCAGCAGCCAGGGACTAGCGGGGGGGCAAGAGACCCAGTACTTC.

This chain connects TRBV18 to TRBJ2-1; weak D call: TRBD1 (6 bases). V was shortened by 5 bases and J by 6 bases, with 17 bases between the two germline ends. The CDR3 totals 15 residues. Germline V gives CDR1 KGHSH, CDR2 LQKENI. This chain's CDR3 is CASSFDRSFFNEQFF. CDR3 DNA sequence: TGTGCCAGCTCATTTGACAGGTCGTTCTTCAATGAGCAGTTCTTC. The whole variable domain, remainder taken from reference TRBV18 and TRBJ2-1, is NAGVMQNPRHLVRRRGQEARLRCSPMKGHSHVYWYRQLPEEGLKFMVYLQKENIIDESGMPKERFSAEFPKEGPSILRIQQVVRGDSAAYFCASSFDRSFFNEQFFGPGTRLTVL.

This clonotype was found many times. This chain's CDR3 is CSVEAPMNYGYTF. The CDR3 bases are TGCAGCGTTGAGGCACCGATGAACTATGGCTACACCTTC. The chain combines TRBV29-1 with TRBJ1-2; D unresolved. The CDR3 has 13 amino acids. Germline V gene lookup returns CDR1 SQVTM and CDR2 ANQGSEA. With 3 bases removed from V and 2 bases from J, the gap between germline ends came to 10 bases.

This clonotype turned up a few times. In nucleotides, the CDR3 is TGCAGGGCCGCACCAGAACTCAATGAGCAGTTCTTC. Translating it yields CRAAPELNEQFF. V usage is TRBV20-1 and J usage is TRBJ2-1, with D unclear. Germline V gene data show CDR1 as DFQATT and CDR2 as SNEGSKA (reference sequence). This CDR3 has 12 amino acids.

This clonotype was observed many times. V gene TRBV30 combines with J gene TRBJ2-1, with D hard to call. V gave up 5 bases and J gave up 7 bases, with 18 bases separating them. This CDR3 has 14 amino acids. CDR1 GTSNPN and CDR2 SVGIG come from the germline V gene (reference sequence). The CDR3, as DNA: TGTGCCTGGGGGAAAGGGTTCGGGTGGAATGAGCAGTTCTTC. As protein: CAWGKGFGWNEQFF. Full variable domain (missing parts from reference TRBV30 and TRBJ2-1): SQTIHQWPATLVQPVGSPLSLECTVEGTSNPNLYWYRQAAGRGLQLLFYSVGIGQISSEVPQNLSASRPQDRQFILSSKKLLLSDSGFYLCAWGKGFGWNEQFFGPGTRLTVL.

This clonotype was counted ten times or more. The J gene is TRBJ2-5, the V gene TRBV15, with 8 bases that match TRBD2. The CDR3 extends over 18 amino acids. The trim removed 3 bases at V and 1 base at J, leaving 13 bases unmatched. Germline-derived CDR1 and CDR2 are LNHNV and YYDKDF (reference sequence). The CDR3 sequence: CATSRRRGGQYSQETQYF. The CDR3 nucleotides read TGTGCCACCAGCAGGAGACGGGGGGGCCAATACAGCCAAGAGACCCAGTACTTC.

This clonotype showed up many times. This rearrangement joins TRBV6-6 to TRBJ1-2; 8 positions match TRBD1. Per germline, CDR1 MNHNY and CDR2 SVGAGI (reference sequence). CDR3 length: 16 residues. V gave up 0 bases and J gave up 3 bases; unmatched junction bases: 6. The CDR3 DNA reads as TGTGCCAGCAGTTACTCCGGACAGGGAACCGACTATGGCTACACCTTC. Translation: CASSYSGQGTDYGYTF.

This chain links TRBV20-1 with TRBJ1-1; 7 bases are a match to TRBD1. Trimming removed 5 bases from V and 8 bases from J; junction bases left unmatched: 5. Germline loops: CDR1 DFQATT, CDR2 SNEGSKA (reference sequence). The CDR3 covers 11 residues. This chain's CDR3 is CSALTGLEAFF. Here the CDR3 DNA reads TGCAGTGCTTTGACAGGGTTGGAAGCTTTCTTT.

The table lists this clonotype with a few counts. V and J are TRBV20-1 and TRBJ2-7; 11 nucleotides match TRBD2. V trimming: 6 bases; J trimming: 2 bases; junction bases outside the gene matches: 9. CDR3 length: 15 residues. Germline V CDR1 and CDR2: DFQATT, SNEGSKA (reference sequence). The CDR3 DNA reads as TGCAGTGCACTACTCCCGACTAGCGGGGCCTACGAGCAGTACTTC. Its translation: CSALLPTSGAYEQYF.

Note on this clonotype: This may stem from a read error, because a much larger clone lies one nucleotide away. The chain combines TRBV27 with TRBJ1-2; the D is unclear. The CDR3 totals 13 residues. Germline CDR1 reads MNHEY; CDR2 reads SMNVEV (reference sequence). The CDR3 DNA follows: TGTGTCAGCAGTTTACGTCTGGACGATGGCTACACCTTC. Its translation: CVSSLRLDDGYTF.

This clonotype was picked up many times. The chain employs TRBV12-3 or TRBV12-4 and TRBJ1-2; tentatively, D is TRBD1 (6 bases). V lost 4 bases and J lost 8, with 17 bases in between. CDR3 length: 14 amino acids. As DNA, the CDR3 is TGTGCCAGCAGTTGGACCCCCGGGACAAACGGCTACACCTTC. It specifies CASSWTPGTNGYTF.

This clonotype was found many times. The rearrangement links TRBV7-7 to TRBJ2-2; D remains ambiguous. The CDR3 totals 14 residues. Germline lookup yields CDR1 SSHAT and CDR2 FNYEAQ (reference sequence). V lost 2 bases and J 0 bases, leaving 4 bases between the germline ends. The CDR3 region is CASSLLTNTGELFF. The CDR3 region has the DNA TGTGCCAGCAGCTTACTTACGAACACCGGGGAGCTGTTTTTT.

This clonotype was seen ten or more times. CDR3 nucleotides: TGTGCCAGCAGCCACGGTGGGGCCCTGACTTTC. Amino acid sequence: CASSHGGALTF. The J gene is TRBJ2-6, the V gene TRBV6-5; possibly TRBD1 for D (5 bases). CDR3 length: 11 residues. V gave up 6 bases and J gave up 15 bases, with 12 bases separating them. Germline lookup yields CDR1 MNHEY and CDR2 SVGAGI.

This clonotype was detected ten times or more. The V gene is TRBV4-2, the J gene TRBJ1-1; D is undetermined. Germline assignment: CDR1 LGHNA and CDR2 YNFKEQ. Trimming took off 0 bases at V and 0 bases at J, with 8 bases between the two ends. This CDR3 is built from 15 residues. CDR3 protein: CASSQDLYLNTEAFF. CDR3 in DNA: TGTGCCAGCAGCCAAGATTTGTACCTGAACACTGAAGCTTTCTTT.

This clonotype was found many times. The J gene is TRBJ2-3, the V gene TRBV7-9; a possible D gene is TRBD1 (6 bases). The CDR3 extends over 15 amino acids. Deletions cut 5 bases from V and 2 bases from J, with 14 bases between. Germline assignment: CDR1 SEHNR and CDR2 FQNEAQ (reference sequence). The CDR3 is CASSTGHTSTDTQYF. The CDR3 DNA sequence: TGTGCCAGCAGCACGGGACACACGTCCACAGATACGCAGTATTTT.

This clonotype has a count of ten or more. The genes are TRBV6-5 and TRBJ1-3; a weak D match, TRBD1 (6 bases). The CDR3 has 14 residues. From germline, CDR1 is MNHEY and CDR2 SVGAGI. V was pared by 7 bases and J by 4 bases, with 14 bases between. DNA of the CDR3: TGTGCCAGCAAGTGGGGGGCTGGAGGAAACACCATATATTTT. The encoded protein is CASKWGAGGNTIYF.

The gene calls are TRBV6-5 and TRBJ2-4; D gene unclear. Germline V gene sequence: CDR1 MNHEY, CDR2 SVGAGI. The CDR3 length is 13 residues. Trimming took off 5 bases at V and 3 bases at J, with 8 bases between the two ends. The CDR3: CASSRDGKNIQYF. In DNA form, the CDR3 reads TGTGCCAGCAGTAGGGATGGCAAAAACATTCAGTACTTC.

This clonotype was seen only a few times. The J gene is TRBJ2-7, the V gene TRBV13; D is unresolved. CDR3 length: 13 residues. The V gene's germline CDR1 is PRHDT and CDR2 FYEKMQ (reference sequence). Trimming shortened V by 5 bases and J by 2 bases, and 10 bases separated the two germline ends. CDR3: CASSLHGPYEQYF. The CDR3 DNA reads as TGTGCCAGCAGCCTCCACGGCCCCTACGAGCAGTACTTC.

This clonotype was seen repeatedly, ten times or more. This chain uses TRBV2 with TRBJ2-4; D is unresolved. The CDR3 sequence is 11 residues long. Looked up from germline, CDR1 is SNHLY and CDR2 is FYNNEI. V lost 4 bases and J 6 bases, leaving 4 bases between the germline ends. CDR3 DNA sequence: TGTGCCAGCAGTGTGGGAAACATTCAGTACTTC. It translates to CASSVGNIQYF. The whole variable domain, filled in from reference TRBV2 and TRBJ2-4, reads EPEVTQTPSHQVTQMGQEVILRCVPISNHLYFYWYRQILGQKVEFLVSFYNNEISEKSEIFDDQFSVERPDGSNFTLKIRSTKLEDSAMYFCASSVGNIQYFGAGTRLSVL.

Regarding this clonotype: One junction end disagrees with the germline gene, perhaps due to a read error. The chain carries TRBV3-1 and TRBJ1-1; possible D gene TRBD1, 5 bases. This CDR3 has 16 residues. Germline V lookup: CDR1 LGHDT, CDR2 YNNKEL (reference sequence). CDR3 in amino acids: CANSPLSGRTNTEAFF. CDR3 DNA sequence: TGTGCCAACAGCCCGTTGTCAGGAAGGACAAACACTGAAGCTTTCTTT.

The V gene is TRBV4-2, the J gene TRBJ1-2; TRBD1 matches 11 bases. V lost 0 bases and J lost 6; bases outside the gene matches: 3. This CDR3 comprises 15 residues. Germline assignment: CDR1 LGHNA and CDR2 YNFKEQ. CDR3 in DNA: TGTGCCAGCAGCCAAGATTGGACAGGGGGCGATGGCTACACCTTC. Its protein product is CASSQDWTGGDGYTF.

The V call is TRBV9, the J call TRBJ2-3; 8 bases are shared with TRBD1. With 4 bases clipped from V and 3 bases from J, the junction kept 7 bases outside the gene matches. This CDR3 contains 15 residues. CDR1 is SGDLS and CDR2 is YYNGEE in the germline V gene. The CDR3 protein is CASSPTGGVTDTQYF. CDR3 DNA: TGTGCCAGCAGCCCCACAGGGGGTGTGACAGATACGCAGTATTTT.

CDR3 DNA sequence: TGTGCCAGCCATCGGGCCTCCTACGAGCAGTACTTC. This sequence encodes CASHRASYEQYF. The rearrangement joins TRBV28 to TRBJ2-7; D uncertain. The CDR3 extends over 12 amino acids. The V gene lost 8 bases and the J gene lost 0 bases, with 8 bases spanning the gap. The V gene's germline CDR1 is MDHEN and CDR2 SYDVKM.

This chain connects TRBV5-1 to TRBJ2-3, with D uncertain. CDR1 is SGHRS, CDR2 YFSETQ, per germline. Trimming pared 0 bases from V and 6 bases from J, leaving 11 bases between. The CDR3 contains 14 residues. CDR3 sequence: CASSLATNGDTQYF. The CDR3 nucleotides read TGCGCCAGCAGCTTGGCAACTAACGGGGATACGCAGTATTTT.

Many counts were recorded for this clonotype. The chain is built from TRBV7-9 and TRBJ2-5; TRBD1 or TRBD2 may be the D gene (6 bases each). Between the trimmed V and J ends, which lost 7 bases and 1 base, there was a span of 10 bases. Per germline, CDR1 SEHNR and CDR2 FQNEAQ (reference sequence). The CDR3 is 13 residues long. CDR3 sequence (DNA): TGTGCCAGCACCACGGGGGCCCAAGAGACCCAGTACTTC. It encodes CASTTGAQETQYF. Full variable domain (remainder filled in from reference TRBV7-9 and TRBJ2-5): DTGVSQNPRHKITKRGQNVTFRCDPISEHNRLYWYRQTLGQGPEFLTYFQNEAQLEKSRLLSDRFSAERPKGSFSTLEIQRTEQGDSAMYLCASTTGAQETQYFGPGTRLLVL.

There are a few counts of this clonotype. The chain combines TRBV18 with TRBJ2-5; TRBD2 matches 13 bases. V was clipped by 4 bases and J by 4 bases; unmatched bases: 6. Germline loops: CDR1 KGHSH, CDR2 LQKENI. The CDR3 runs 16 residues. The CDR3, as DNA: TGTGCCAGCTCACATGGACTAGCGGGGGCTTCAGAGACCCAGTACTTC. This translates into CASSHGLAGASETQYF. The whole variable domain, filled in from reference TRBV18 and TRBJ2-5, reads NAGVMQNPRHLVRRRGQEARLRCSPMKGHSHVYWYRQLPEEGLKFMVYLQKENIIDESGMPKERFSAEFPKEGPSILRIQQVVRGDSAAYFCASSHGLAGASETQYFGPGTRLLVL.